Below, 20 T cell receptor beta chains from the same sample are listed, as sequenced in a study of T cell clonality in common variable immunodeficiency (dated by TCRdb to 2015 to 2017). Library method: the immunoSEQ multiplex PCR assay. TCRdb retrieved this table from immuneACCESS and kept in-frame rearrangements only. Not all clones are present; in checked studies, unresolved V genes account for under half, and no reason is known for the remainder. This sample holds 45,000 to 70,000 clones in total, without any singletons. Of the sample, around 5.4% is held by the ten largest clones. The sample comprised peripheral blood mononuclear cells. The receptors stem from a person aged 18 to 70 in good health.

This clone has a count of ten or more. The CDR3 region is CASSLEPWETQYF. The covered CDR3 bases are TGTGCCAGCAGCTTAGAGCCTTGGGAGACC. The V and J genes are TRBV7-2 and TRBJ2-5; D remains ambiguous. With the read ending 3 residues before the CDR3 end, the germline J gene is used to fill in that end. The germline V gene encodes CDR1 SGHTA and CDR2 FQGNSA. V was pared by 1 base and J by 5 bases, with 8 bases between. The CDR3 consists of 13 residues.

Comments on this clone: The observed sequence ends 3 residues before the CDR3 terminus, with the missing tail filled in from the germline J gene. The chain is built from TRBV5-4 and TRBJ2-1, with TRBD2 matching 10 bases. The ends lost 0 bases at V and 8 bases at J; junction bases unmatched: 5. Looked up from germline, CDR1 is SGHNT and CDR2 is YYREEE (reference sequence). The CDR3 length is 15 residues. CDR3 DNA, as far as it was read: TGTGCCAGCAGCTTGGTATCTAGCGGGAGTGATGAG. Translating gives CASSLVSSGSDE. The entire CDR3 protein reads CASSLVSSGSDEQFF.

This clone showed up many times. The read gets to within 3 residues of the CDR3 end, and the germline J gene fills in the rest. The chain has TRBV7-8 and TRBJ2-1, with TRBD2 matching over 12 bases. Germline V gene data show CDR1 as SGHVS and CDR2 as FQNEAQ. The junction had 1 base not matched to a gene; V was cut back by 1 base and J by 3 bases. This CDR3 has 16 amino acids. Partial CDR3 DNA: TGTGCCAGCAGCTTAGTGGGACTAGCGGGCTACAATGAG. This gives the protein CASSLVGLAGYNE. The entire CDR3 is CASSLVGLAGYNEQFF.

This clone was found many times. Read data end 3 residues before the CDR3 end; the end is taken from the germline J gene. This chain joins TRBV2 and TRBJ2-6; weak D call: TRBD1 (6 bases). From germline, CDR1 is SNHLY and CDR2 FYNNEI. Trimming shortened V by 5 bases and J by 5 bases, and 13 bases separated the two germline ends. There are 15 residues in the CDR3. The CDR3 loop reads CASSKDSNWANVLTF. CDR3 bases read: TGTGCCAGCAGTAAGGACAGCAACTGGGCCAACGTC. Based on the CDR3 plus reference TRBV2 and TRBJ2-6, the full variable domain is EPEVTQTPSHQVTQMGQEVILRCVPISNHLYFYWYRQILGQKVEFLVSFYNNEISEKSEIFDDQFSVERPDGSNFTLKIRSTKLEDSAMYFCASSKDSNWANVLTFGAGSRLTVL.

In its sample, this clone was seen many times. The read halts 3 residues ahead of the CDR3 end, with the missing end drawn from the germline J gene. This chain joins TRBV5-1 and TRBJ2-1, with a tentative D call TRBD2 (6 bases). CDR1 is SGHRS and CDR2 is YFSETQ in the germline V gene. The CDR3 totals 20 residues. V was trimmed by 0 bases and J by 0 bases, leaving 22 bases between them. The DNA read from the CDR3 is TGCGCCAGCAGCTTGGGACTCCGGGACTTAACCCGTAGCTCCTACAATGAG. Its translation: CASSLGLRDLTRSSYNE. In full, the CDR3 reads CASSLGLRDLTRSSYNEQFF.

This clone was seen many times. The sequence runs out 3 residues before the end of the CDR3; the remainder is reconstructed from the germline J gene. V gene TRBV19 combines with J gene TRBJ1-4; TRBD1 matches at 7 bases. The germline CDR1 and CDR2 sequences are LNHDA and SQIVND (reference sequence). CDR3 length: 13 amino acids. J gave up 5 bases and V 10 bases, and 7 bases lay outside the gene matches. CDR3 DNA (partial): TGTGCCACGAGGACAGGTCAAAATGAAAAA. As protein: CATRTGQNEK. The full CDR3 protein is CATRTGQNEKLFF.

About this clone: The read falls 3 residues short of the CDR3 end, and the missing part is taken from the germline J gene. This chain uses TRBV5-1 with TRBJ2-7, with a possible D match to TRBD2 (6 bases). CDR1 is SGHRS and CDR2 is YFSETQ in the germline V gene. The CDR3 has 15 amino acids. Trimming took off 0 bases at V and 3 bases at J, with 13 bases between the two ends. The CDR3 sequence: CASSLGTNGIYEQYF. The sequenced CDR3 bases are TGCGCCAGCAGCTTGGGGACTAATGGGATCTACGAG.

This clone was seen ten or more times. The read ends 3 residues shy of where the CDR3 ends; the end is completed using the germline J gene. The chain has TRBV7-6 and TRBJ2-3; 10 nucleotides align to TRBD2. The CDR3 runs 16 residues. The V segment lost 5 bases and the J segment 2 bases; nucleotides outside the gene matches: 7. Germline assignment: CDR1 SGHVS and CDR2 FNYEAQ. The CDR3 region is CASSTWTSGNTDTQYF. The CDR3 bases that were read are TGTGCCAGCAGCACTTGGACTAGCGGCAACACAGATACG.

In this sample, this clone turned up many times. The missing CDR3 end, 3 residues past where the read stops, is filled in from the germline J gene. The genes are TRBV20-1 and TRBJ2-1, with 8 bases matching TRBD2. CDR1 and CDR2 (germline): DFQATT, SNEGSKA (reference sequence). The CDR3 covers 12 residues. The junction had 4 bases not matched to a gene; V was cut back by 6 bases and J by 6 bases. This CDR3 is CSAPREANEQFF. CDR3 DNA, as far as it was read: TGCAGTGCCCCGCGGGAGGCCAATGAG.

This clone was observed at least ten times. Coverage ceases 3 residues before the CDR3 finishes, and the germline J gene fills in the end. The V and J genes are TRBV20-1 and TRBJ2-1; TRBD2 matches at 15 bases. Trimming took 3 bases from V and 8 from J; bases not matched to a gene: 14. CDR1 and CDR2 from the germline V gene are DFQATT and SNEGSKA (reference sequence). CDR3 length equals 18 residues. The CDR3: CSARSAGTSGRSLDEQFF. The sequenced part of the CDR3 DNA is TGCAGTGCTAGGTCGGCGGGGACTAGCGGGAGGTCACTAGATGAG.

There are many counts of this clone. CDR3 DNA (partial): TGTGCCAGCAGCTTGGGCGGGCTAGGCTACAATGAG. Protein: CASSLGGLGYNE. In full, the CDR3 reads CASSLGGLGYNEQFF. The chain recombines TRBV5-4 with TRBJ2-1, with a tentative D call TRBD2 (5 bases). The missing CDR3 end, 3 residues past where the read stops, is filled in from the germline J gene. Looked up from germline, CDR1 is SGHNT and CDR2 is YYREEE (reference sequence). V was clipped by 0 bases and J by 3 bases, with 10 bases between them. The CDR3 contains 15 residues.

This clone appeared many times. Coverage ceases 3 residues before the CDR3 finishes, and the germline J gene fills in the end. This chain connects TRBV12-3 or TRBV12-4 to TRBJ2-1; 10 bases line up with TRBD1. The CDR3 length is 14 residues. V lost 6 bases, J lost 5 bases, and 4 bases stayed unmatched. The CDR3 region is CASRGTGVNNEQFF. The part of the CDR3 DNA that was read is TGTGCCAGCAGGGGGACAGGGGTTAACAATGAG.

This clone was detected ten times or more. The CDR3 end falls 3 residues outside the read, so it is completed with the germline J gene. This rearrangement joins TRBV7-2 to TRBJ2-7, with 11 nucleotides matching TRBD2. The CDR3 has 14 amino acids. Germline-derived CDR1 and CDR2 are SGHTA and FQGNSA. The V and J ends lost 3 bases and 3 bases, in that order; junction bases with no gene match: 1. CDR3 loop: CASSFGTSGYEQYF. The CDR3 bases that were read are TGTGCCAGCAGCTTCGGGACTAGCGGCTACGAG.

A word on this clone: The CDR3 end is not reached by the read, which stops 3 residues before it; the germline J gene fills it in. The rearrangement uses TRBV19 and TRBJ2-7, with D perhaps TRBD2 (6 bases). The length of the CDR3 is 15 residues. V shed 7 bases and J shed 0 bases, with 16 bases lying between them. The germline V gene encodes CDR1 LNHDA and CDR2 SQIVND (reference sequence). CDR3 amino acids: CASMPGDGGSYEQYF. The covered CDR3 bases are TGTGCCAGTATGCCGGGGGATGGCGGCTCCTACGAG.

This clone has a count of ten or more. The read halts 3 residues ahead of the CDR3 end, with the missing end drawn from the germline J gene. The J gene is TRBJ1-5, the V gene TRBV19; TRBD1 is a possible D gene (5 bases). Trimming took 5 bases from V and 6 from J, leaving 11 bases between them. The germline CDR1 and CDR2 sequences are LNHDA and SQIVND (reference sequence). The CDR3 consists of 13 residues. The CDR3 here is CASSRGSFQPQHF. Partial CDR3 DNA: TGTGCCAGTAGTCGGGGGTCCTTTCAGCCC.

This clone was picked up many times. The read finishes 3 residues shy of the CDR3 end, and the germline J gene is used to complete it. The chain couples TRBV20-1 to TRBJ2-7; a weak D match, TRBD2 (6 bases). Per the germline V gene, CDR1 is DFQATT and CDR2 is SNEGSKA (reference sequence). With 3 bases removed from V and 0 bases from J, the gap between germline ends came to 9 bases. The CDR3 extends over 13 amino acids. CDR3 loop: CSARGTVSYEQYF. The DNA read from the CDR3 is TGCAGTGCTAGGGGGACTGTCTCCTACGAG.

This clone was recorded many times. The read halts 3 residues ahead of the CDR3 end, with the missing end drawn from the germline J gene. This chain connects TRBV4-1 to TRBJ1-5; TRBD1 is a possible D gene (5 bases). There are 13 residues in the CDR3. Germline V lookup: CDR1 MGHRA, CDR2 YSYEKL. Trimming cost V 0 bases and J 6 bases, with 6 bases left between them. The CDR3 bases that were read are TGCGCCAGCAGCCAAGACGGGGGTCAGCCC. Amino acids: CASSQDGGQP. In full, the CDR3 reads CASSQDGGQPQHF.

At least ten counts were recorded for this clone. The CDR3 extends 3 residues past the end of the read, so its final part is completed from the germline J gene. The chain carries TRBV20-1 and TRBJ2-5; 7 nucleotides match TRBD2. Trimming at V came to 0 bases and at J to 1 base, leaving 2 bases not matched to a gene. Germline CDR1 reads DFQATT; CDR2 reads SNEGSKA (reference sequence). The CDR3 runs 14 residues. CDR3 bases read: TGCAGTGCTAGAGAAACTAGCGTCCAAGAGACC. Its protein is CSARETSVQET. The entire CDR3 protein reads CSARETSVQETQYF.

This clone has ten or more counts. The CDR3 end is not reached by the read, which stops 3 residues before it; the germline J gene fills it in. The chain carries TRBV4-1 and TRBJ2-3; D is possibly TRBD2 (5 bases). The CDR3 extends over 17 amino acids. Trimming took 0 bases from V and 2 from J, leaving 15 bases between them. The germline V gene has CDR1 MGHRA and CDR2 YSYEKL. The CDR3 bases that were read are TGCGCCAGCAGCCAAGACCTTCAGACTACCTTCACAGATACG. Its translation is CASSQDLQTTFTDT. The entire CDR3 sequence reads CASSQDLQTTFTDTQYF.

This clone was picked up many times. The read ends 3 residues early relative to the CDR3; the germline J gene fills the gap. The chain couples TRBV10-3 to TRBJ1-1; D is possibly TRBD1 (5 bases). With 11 bases removed from V and 0 bases from J, the gap between germline ends came to 13 bases. Germline CDR1 reads ENHRY; CDR2 reads SYGVKD. The CDR3 covers 13 residues. The CDR3 here is CAVHRNMNTEAFF. The DNA read from the CDR3 is TGTGCCGTGCACAGGAACATGAACACTGAA.